A single count supports the clone carrying this T cell receptor (beta chain). Original methodology: It was from reference gene primer amplification that nucleated cell counts were estimated. Repertoires were generated with immunoSEQ multiplex PCR, while TCRdb's copy carries only in-frame clones and drops some. V, J and clone size reflect that table, while D and trimming were determined from the DNA. The table includes 200,000 to 300,000 clones, approximately 78% detected once. The sample is drawn from a study of blood T cell repertoires in COVID-19. In the study overall: COVID-19 samples collected from the United States, Italy and Spain covered acute and convalescent phases. From T cells, B-cell-depleted T cells, or PBMCs came the material, which was cDNA or gDNA.

This CDR3 has 15 residues. Unmatched junction bases numbered 3, after V lost 4 bases and J lost 4 bases. The germline V gene has CDR1 MNHEY and CDR2 SMNVEV (reference sequence). Material for sequencing was peripheral blood. This chain joins TRBV27 and TRBJ2-3; TRBD1 matches 12 bases. This sequence originates from a woman aged 55-69 years with active or convalescent COVID-19. CDR3 sequence: CASSWDRGHADTQYF. The DNA of the CDR3 is TGTGCCAGCAGTTGGGACAGGGGGCATGCAGATACGCAGTATTTT.